This is a list of T cell receptor beta chains from one sample in a study of vaccination effects on CD4 cells after COVID-19. Their target antigens are unknown. This table comes from immunoSEQ multiplex PCR, and its TCRdb copy is limited to in-frame clones, with some not included. The sample has 30,000 to 45,000 clones; under 70% are singletons. The sample consisted of CD4+ T cells from PBMCs cultured with HCoV-OC43 spike peptides, taken before COVID-19 vaccination. The receptors stem from a human donor who received a COVID-19 vaccine. Each CDR3 is given without its conserved first and last residue. Each record gives: V gene, J gene, CDR3 protein.

V gene: TRBV4-1; J gene: TRBJ2-2; CDR3 protein: ASSQGEGLGELF
V gene: TRBV12-5; J gene: TRBJ1-3; CDR3 protein: ASGLVLGRSAGNTIY
V gene: TRBV30; J gene: TRBJ1-2; CDR3 protein: AWKLTGSGYT
V gene: TRBV5-5; J gene: TRBJ1-3; CDR3 protein: ASSWQGSGNTIY
V gene: TRBV5-6; J gene: TRBJ2-1; CDR3 protein: ASSLWSSGVEQF
V gene: TRBV10-1; J gene: TRBJ2-7; CDR3 protein: ASGSPGRGGSYEQY
V gene: TRBV5-5; J gene: TRBJ1-1; CDR3 protein: ASSPSRELEAF
V gene: TRBV5-1; J gene: TRBJ2-7; CDR3 protein: ASSRLGTGWQNEQY
V gene: TRBV5-1; J gene: TRBJ2-5; CDR3 protein: ASSPWTEETQY
V gene: TRBV18; J gene: TRBJ2-1; CDR3 protein: ASVRGYNEQF
V gene: TRBV1; J gene: TRBJ2-3; CDR3 protein: TSSQDLSLPRGTQY
V gene: TRBV9; J gene: TRBJ2-3; CDR3 protein: ASSVGTTNTDTQY
V gene: TRBV2; J gene: TRBJ1-2; CDR3 protein: ASSVAGGYGYT
V gene: TRBV5-1; J gene: TRBJ1-6; CDR3 protein: ASSPPGGAGGENSPLH
V gene: TRBV6-4; J gene: TRBJ2-3; CDR3 protein: ASSDPDSDTQY
V gene: TRBV6-4; J gene: TRBJ2-6; CDR3 protein: ASSEGFGANVLT
V gene: TRBV6-4; J gene: TRBJ2-3; CDR3 protein: ASSDRGAQTDTQY
V gene: TRBV9; J gene: TRBJ1-2; CDR3 protein: ASSLGTGRGYT